This record looks at one T cell receptor (beta chain) sequence and its context. The Seattle site enrolled patients during active infection and followed them longitudinally. The sample comes from a study of blood T cell repertoires in COVID-19. Produced via immunoSEQ multiplex PCR; TCRdb's table is partial and in-frame only. The profile shows almost 250,000 clones, more than 70% of them singletons. V was clipped by 4 bases and J by 3 bases, with 18 bases between them. This CDR3 comprises 17 residues. Germline values: CDR1 SEHNR, CDR2 FQNEAQ (reference sequence). This sequence originates from a woman aged 80 or over with COVID-19, enrolled during active disease. The chain recombines TRBV7-9 with TRBJ2-2; weak D call: TRBD2 (6 bases). The sequencing input was peripheral blood. In DNA form, the CDR3 reads TGTGCCAGCAGCTCCCTCCCGGGGAGGTGGGACACCGGGGAGCTGTTTTTT. Amino acid sequence: CASSSLPGRWDTGELFF.